The 9 T cell receptor beta chains reported below all come from one sample, sequenced in a study of CD8+CD57+ T cells in acquired aplastic anemia. Profiles of TCR beta VDJ and CDR3 were generated from a genomic DNA template. TCRdb itself ran the reads through MiXCR, one entry per CDR3 protein. This table has hundreds of thousands of distinct CDR3 sequences, around 30% appearing once. In patients chosen for sequencing, flow cytometry had shown CD8+CD57+ cell expansion. Sequencing was done on a sample of sorted CD4+, CD8+, or CD8+CD57+ T cells (not recorded which) from PBMCs. These receptors were collected from a human donor with aplastic anemia.

This clonotype was seen many times. This chain connects TRBV24-1 to TRBJ2-5, with 9 nucleotides matching TRBD1. V lost 3 bases and J lost 4; bases outside the gene matches: 5. Germline V gives CDR1 KGHDR, CDR2 SFDVKD. This CDR3 has 15 residues. The CDR3 here is CATSDRGQGRETQYF. CDR3 DNA: TGTGCCACCAGTGATCGCGGACAGGGGAGAGAGACCCAGTACTTC.

At least ten counts were recorded for this clonotype. Since the CDR3 does not end with the conserved phenylalanine or tryptophan, this likely comes from a read error. The rearrangement uses TRBV29-1 and TRBJ2-7, with a weak D call TRBD1 (5 bases). V gave up 4 bases and J gave up 5 bases, with 12 bases separating them. In germline, CDR1 is SQVTM, CDR2 ANQGSEA. The CDR3 runs to 12 residues. DNA for the CDR3: TGCAGCGTTGGTAAAGGGGATAACGAGCAGTACCTC. It is translated as CSVGKGDNEQYL.

The sample holds a few counts of this clonotype. The chain employs TRBV7-9 and TRBJ2-2; D is ambiguous. Germline V CDR1 and CDR2: SEHNR, FQNEAQ (reference sequence). This CDR3 has 14 residues. With 1 base removed from V and 3 bases from J, the gap between germline ends came to 6 bases. CDR3 amino acids: CASSLGSYTGELFF. CDR3 coding DNA: TGTGCCAGCAGCTTAGGATCCTACACCGGGGAGCTGTTTTTT.

This clonotype was seen repeatedly, ten times or more. V usage is TRBV5-1 and J usage is TRBJ2-7; unclear D gene. The ends were cut back, 0 bases at V and 5 bases at J, with 9 bases in the middle. Germline V gene sequence: CDR1 SGHRS, CDR2 YFSETQ. This CDR3 has 13 residues. The chain's CDR3 is CASSLEVLHEQYF. For the CDR3, the DNA is TGCGCCAGCAGCTTGGAGGTGTTACACGAGCAGTACTTC. Filled out from reference TRBV5-1 and TRBJ2-7, the complete variable domain reads KAGVTQTPRYLIKTRGQQVTLSCSPISGHRSVSWYQQTPGQGLQFLFEYFSETQRNKGNFPGRFSGRQFSNSRSEMNVSTLELGDSALYLCASSLEVLHEQYFGPGTRLTVT.

The sample holds many counts of this clonotype. The rearrangement uses TRBV19 and TRBJ1-1; possible D gene TRBD1, 6 bases. This CDR3 has 14 residues. CDR1 is LNHDA, CDR2 SQIVND, per germline (reference sequence). Deletions cut 2 bases from V and 5 bases from J, with 12 bases between. CDR3 region: CASSIRGGGTEAFF. The CDR3 nucleotides read TGTGCCAGTAGTATAAGAGGGGGAGGGACTGAAGCTTTCTTT.

This clonotype was counted between two and nine times. The J gene is TRBJ1-1, the V gene TRBV5-6; D unresolved. The CDR3 consists of 16 residues. Per the germline V gene, CDR1 is SGHDT and CDR2 is YYEEEE. Trimming left V 2 bases short and J 0 bases short, with 14 bases between. Here the CDR3 DNA reads TGTGCCAGCAGCTTTGGGTACATTGAGCTGAACACTGAAGCTTTCTTT. Amino acids: CASSFGYIELNTEAFF.

This clonotype was observed many times. This chain uses TRBV4-3 with TRBJ1-2, with D hard to call. This CDR3 spans 13 amino acids. Germline assignment: CDR1 LGHNA and CDR2 YSLEER. This CDR3 is CASGGQADYGYTF. CDR3 nucleotides: TGCGCTTCAGGCGGGCAGGCTGACTATGGCTACACCTTC.

This clonotype has ten or more counts. The V call is TRBV20-1, the J call TRBJ2-7; TRBD1 matches 9 bases. The CDR3 has 14 amino acids. Germline V gene sequence: CDR1 DFQATT, CDR2 SNEGSKA (reference sequence). After removal of 4 bases from V and 4 bases from J, the junction contained 8 bases not matched to a gene. CDR3 region: CSAIAPGQGYEQYF. CDR3 in DNA: TGCAGTGCTATAGCTCCGGGACAGGGTTACGAGCAGTACTTC.

DNA of the CDR3: TGTGCCATCAGTGTCGACGGGGTTGATACGCAGTATTTT. Its translation is CAISVDGVDTQYF. The V gene is TRBV10-3, the J gene TRBJ2-3, with D perhaps TRBD2 (5 bases). V shed 4 bases and J shed 6 bases, with 11 bases lying between them. The CDR3 length is 13 residues. The germline gives CDR1 ENHRY, CDR2 SYGVKD.